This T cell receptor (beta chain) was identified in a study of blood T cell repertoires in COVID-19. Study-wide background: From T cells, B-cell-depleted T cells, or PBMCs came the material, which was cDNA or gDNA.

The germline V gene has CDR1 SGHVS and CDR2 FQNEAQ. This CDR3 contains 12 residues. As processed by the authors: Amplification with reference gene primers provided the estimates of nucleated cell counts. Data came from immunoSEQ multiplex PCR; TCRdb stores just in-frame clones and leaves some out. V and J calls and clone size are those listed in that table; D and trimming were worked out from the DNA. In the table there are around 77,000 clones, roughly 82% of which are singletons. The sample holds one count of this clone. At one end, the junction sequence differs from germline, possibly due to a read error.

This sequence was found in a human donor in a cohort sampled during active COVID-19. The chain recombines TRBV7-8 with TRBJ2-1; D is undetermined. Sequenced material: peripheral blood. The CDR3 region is CASSLDYDEQFF. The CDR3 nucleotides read TGTGCCAGCAGCTTAGACTACGATGAGCAGTTCTTC.